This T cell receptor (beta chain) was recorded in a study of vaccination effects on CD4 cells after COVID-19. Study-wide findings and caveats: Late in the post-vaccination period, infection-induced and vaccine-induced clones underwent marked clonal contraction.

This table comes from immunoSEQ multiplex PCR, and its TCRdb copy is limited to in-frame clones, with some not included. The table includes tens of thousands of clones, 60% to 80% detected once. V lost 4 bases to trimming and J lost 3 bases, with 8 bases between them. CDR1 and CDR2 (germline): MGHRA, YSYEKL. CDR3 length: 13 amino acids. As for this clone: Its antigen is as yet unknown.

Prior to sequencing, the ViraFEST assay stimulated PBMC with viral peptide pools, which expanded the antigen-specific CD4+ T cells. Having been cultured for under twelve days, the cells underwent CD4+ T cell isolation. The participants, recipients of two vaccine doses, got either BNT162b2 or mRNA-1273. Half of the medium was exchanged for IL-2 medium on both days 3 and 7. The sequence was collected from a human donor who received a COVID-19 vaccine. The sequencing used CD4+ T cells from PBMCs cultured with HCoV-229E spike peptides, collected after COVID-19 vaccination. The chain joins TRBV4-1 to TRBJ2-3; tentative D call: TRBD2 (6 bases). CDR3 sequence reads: CASSPGGTDTQYF. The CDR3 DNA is TGCGCCAGCAGCCCTGGGGGGACAGATACGCAGTATTTT.